The 6 T cell receptor beta chains presented below share a single source sample, sequenced in a study of shared clonotypes between healthy human individuals. The protocol was immunoSEQ multiplex PCR, while the TCRdb copy is restricted to in-frame clones and leaves out a portion. The table includes 2,500,000 or so clones, around nine tenths detected once. Sequences were obtained from naive CD4+ T cells sorted from blood. Subset specified: CD45RA+ positively selected. The receptors here all came from a man between 18 and 29 years old in good health.

Turning to this clone: One end of the junction does not line up with germline, which may come from a read error. CDR3 protein: CASGTSGPSTDTQYF. Written as DNA, the CDR3 is TGTGCCAGCGGGACTAGCGGGCCCAGCACGGATACGCAGTATTTT. The chain links TRBV25-1 to TRBJ2-3; the match to TRBD2 covers 12 bases. Germline values: CDR1 MGHDK, CDR2 SYGVNS. The CDR3 sequence is 15 residues long.

This clone was picked up a small number of times. The rearrangement joins TRBV5-4 to TRBJ2-5, with 8 bases identical to TRBD1. Trimming took 3 bases from V and 5 from J; bases not matched to a gene: 6. Germline CDR1 SGHNT, CDR2 YYREEE (reference sequence). This CDR3 spans 14 amino acids. The CDR3 loop is CASSSTGAGETQYF. CDR3 in DNA: TGTGCCAGCAGCTCGACAGGGGCGGGGGAGACCCAGTACTTC.

This clone was counted once. V is TRBV27 and J is TRBJ2-1, with TRBD2 identical over 10 bases. This CDR3 is built from 15 residues. Germline V gives CDR1 MNHEY, CDR2 SMNVEV (reference sequence). V lost 7 bases, J lost 3 bases, and 6 bases stayed unmatched. Here the CDR3 reads CASTTSGDRYNEQFF. Written as DNA, the CDR3 is TGTGCCAGCACAACTAGCGGGGATCGCTACAATGAGCAGTTCTTC.

The V call is TRBV6-1, the J call TRBJ2-7; D gene ambiguous. CDR1 is MNHNS, CDR2 SASEGT, per germline. V dropped 5 bases and J dropped 2 bases, with 10 bases sitting between them. This CDR3 spans 13 amino acids. This chain's CDR3 is CASSQPAPYEQYF. The CDR3 DNA is TGTGCCAGCAGTCAACCGGCTCCCTACGAGCAGTACTTC.

CDR3: CASSEVGTSTTTQYF. The CDR3 coding sequence is TGTGCCAGCAGTGAAGTCGGGACTAGCACGACTACGCAGTATTTT. The J gene is TRBJ2-3, the V gene TRBV25-1; 9 positions agree with TRBD2. CDR1 and CDR2 (germline): MGHDK, SYGVNS. This CDR3 spans 15 amino acids. The junction had 8 bases not matched to a gene; V was cut back by 2 bases and J by 8 bases. The full variable domain, with the rest looked up from reference TRBV25-1 and TRBJ2-3, is EADIYQTPRYLVIGTGKKITLECSQTMGHDKMYWYQQDPGMELHLIHYSYGVNSTEKGDLSSESTVSRIRTEHFPLTLESARPSHTSQYLCASSEVGTSTTTQYFGPGTRLTVL.

Turning to this clone: The sample has other DNA sequences that encode this CDR3 too. This chain joins TRBV7-2 and TRBJ2-3, with 9 bases lining up with TRBD1. The CDR3 extends over 15 amino acids. Germline loops: CDR1 SGHTA, CDR2 FQGNSA. V was clipped by 1 base and J by 1 base; unmatched bases: 0. The CDR3 here is CASSLGQGGTDTQYF. The CDR3 DNA follows: TGTGCCAGCAGCTTAGGACAGGGGGGCACAGATACGCAGTATTTT.